Below, 14 T cell receptor beta chains from the same sample are listed, as sequenced in a study of blood T cells in healthy people across ages. It was with a sample-barcoded 5' primer and a J-beta primer mix that a second PCR of roughly 7 to 12 cycles was run. One entry per CDR3 protein, called by TCRdb with MiXCR from the 5' RACE reads. The sample consists of some 1.6 million distinct CDR3 sequences, 30% to 40% of them appearing once. The sample comprised blood. These receptors came from a woman aged 25 to 39 in good health.

In its sample, this clonotype was seen a few times. The gene calls are TRBV7-2 and TRBJ2-5; no clear D. The CDR3 length is 12 residues. V was clipped by 5 bases and J by 11 bases, with 15 bases between them. Germline V lookup: CDR1 SGHTA, CDR2 FQGNSA. CDR3 coding DNA: TGTGCCAGCAGCGCCACTCTGCGTCAGCAGTACTTC. Translating it yields CASSATLRQQYF.

This sequence joins TRBV10-1 and TRBJ2-1; D tentatively reads TRBD1 or TRBD2 (5 bases each). From germline, CDR1 is WNHNN and CDR2 SYGVQD (reference sequence). CDR3 length: 15 amino acids. With 4 bases removed from V and 4 bases from J, the gap between germline ends came to 14 bases. The CDR3 region is CASSATGWGYNEQFF. CDR3 coding DNA: TGCGCCAGCAGTGCTACAGGATGGGGGTACAATGAGCAGTTCTTC.

A few counts support this clonotype. The chain links TRBV20-1 to TRBJ1-2, with no clear D. Trimming removed 3 bases from V and 6 bases from J, with 8 bases in between. Germline CDR1 is DFQATT and CDR2 is SNEGSKA (reference sequence). This CDR3 has 11 amino acids. Here the CDR3 reads CSARKVDGYTF. In nucleotides, the CDR3 is TGCAGTGCTAGGAAAGTGGATGGCTACACCTTC.

This chain uses TRBV13 with TRBJ2-4, with 7 bases fitting TRBD2. CDR1 and CDR2 (germline): PRHDT, FYEKMQ (reference sequence). This CDR3 region has 15 residues. With 3 bases clipped from V and 8 bases from J, the junction kept 10 bases outside the gene matches. Here the CDR3 DNA reads TGTGCCAGCAGCTTCGACCTGGGACGGGGGGACATTCAGTACTTC. Encoded protein: CASSFDLGRGDIQYF.

In its sample, this clonotype was seen many times. A junction end diverges from the germline sequence, so it may reflect a read error. The chain has TRBV5-1 and TRBJ2-5, with 8 bases lining up with TRBD1. This CDR3 comprises 14 residues. Per the germline V gene, CDR1 is SGHRS and CDR2 is YFSETQ. The CDR3 DNA reads as TGTGCCAGCAGCCGTGGGACAGGACAAGAGACCCAGTACTTC. This gives the protein CASSRGTGQETQYF.

Here the CDR3 reads CASSQAWGDRSNQPQHF. The CDR3 nucleotides are TGCGCCAGCAGCCAAGCTTGGGGGGACAGAAGCAATCAGCCCCAGCATTTT. V usage is TRBV4-1 and J usage is TRBJ1-5; 7 bases are shared with TRBD1. Per the germline V gene, CDR1 is MGHRA and CDR2 is YSYEKL. V shed 1 base and J 1 base; nucleotides not matched to a gene: 7. The length of the CDR3 is 17 residues.

In regard to this clonotype: At one boundary the junction diverges from the germline segment, which might be a read error. The chain couples TRBV15 to TRBJ2-5; D is possibly TRBD2 (5 bases). Germline-derived CDR1 and CDR2 are LNHNV and YYDKDF (reference sequence). This CDR3 is built from 14 residues. The CDR3 loop is CATGRMRAQETQYF. DNA for the CDR3: TGTGCCACCGGCAGGATGCGGGCCCAAGAGACCCAGTACTTC.

V and J are TRBV25-1 and TRBJ2-1, with D maybe TRBD1 (5 bases). The CDR3 extends over 15 amino acids. CDR1 and CDR2 (germline): MGHDK, SYGVNS. V lost 3 bases, J lost 5 bases, and 14 bases lay in between. DNA of the CDR3: TGTGCCAGCAGTGAGGGGCAGGCTGGGGACAATGAGCAGTTCTTC. Its protein product is CASSEGQAGDNEQFF.

This clonotype came up a few times. The chain joins TRBV21-1 to TRBJ2-3; the table names TRBD2, a call not compared with the DNA. TRBV21-1 has pseudogene status. CDR3 length: 17 residues. The chain's CDR3 is CASSKGLAGGPSDTQYF. DNA of the CDR3: TGTGCCAGCAGCAAAGGGCTGGCGGGAGGGCCGTCAGATACGCAGTATTTT.

This chain links TRBV7-2 with TRBJ2-1; no firm D call. This CDR3 is 16 amino acids long. Per germline, CDR1 SGHTA and CDR2 FQGNSA. With 0 bases removed from V and 4 bases from J, the gap between germline ends came to 13 bases. CDR3 in amino acids: CASSLAIGFTYNEQFF. The CDR3 region has the DNA TGTGCCAGCAGCTTAGCGATTGGGTTTACTTACAATGAGCAGTTCTTC.

Concerning this clonotype: With a much larger clone just one base away, this may be a read error. The V and J genes are TRBV4-1 and TRBJ1-1; 9 bases agree with TRBD1. Germline V gene data show CDR1 as MGHRA and CDR2 as YSYEKL. This CDR3 is 15 amino acids long. CDR3 nucleotides: TGCGCCAGCAAGGAAAGGGACAGGGACTCGACTGGAGCTTTCTTT. Protein product: CASKERDRDSTGAFF.

This clonotype was found many times. This sequence joins TRBV20-1 and TRBJ1-2; possible D gene TRBD1, 6 bases. Trimming took 3 bases from V and 0 from J, leaving 20 bases between them. Germline loops: CDR1 DFQATT, CDR2 SNEGSKA (reference sequence). There are 17 residues in the CDR3. DNA of the CDR3: TGCAGTGCTAGGGGGGCCTTGGGCAGGGCCGCTAACTATGGCTACACCTTC. This codes for CSARGALGRAANYGYTF.

The V gene is TRBV12-3 or TRBV12-4, the J gene TRBJ1-1; D is unclear. The CDR3 has 14 amino acids. V lost 1 base, J lost 5 bases, and 11 bases lay in between. CDR3 loop: CASSLVGRGTEAFF. CDR3 bases: TGTGCCAGCAGTTTAGTTGGCCGGGGAACTGAAGCTTTCTTT.

This clonotype came up a few times. V is TRBV6-1 and J is TRBJ2-5; 10 bases fit TRBD2. The tail of the sequence fits TRBJ2-7 better, so the J call may be wrong. CDR3 length: 15 residues. Germline assignment: CDR1 MNHNS and CDR2 SASEGT. CDR3 sequence reads: CASSEGAGGPGEQYF. CDR3 DNA sequence: TGTGCCAGCAGTGAAGGAGCGGGAGGGCCAGGCGAGCAGTACTTC.